Presented here are 31 T cell receptor beta chains from one specimen sequenced in a study of blood T cells in healthy people across ages. It was with a sample-barcoded 5' primer and a J-beta primer mix that a second PCR of roughly 7 to 12 cycles was run. TCRdb processed the 5' RACE reads anew with MiXCR; each CDR3 protein has one entry. This sample carries about a million distinct CDR3 sequences, roughly 50% of them seen once, and the ten largest clones take roughly an eighth. The source material was blood. All receptors derive from a young man in good health.

The V gene is TRBV4-2, the J gene TRBJ1-5; TRBD1 matches 7 bases. The V segment lost 4 bases and the J segment 6 bases; nucleotides outside the gene matches: 9. The CDR3 is 15 amino acids. Germline V gene sequence: CDR1 LGHNA, CDR2 YNFKEQ. For the CDR3, the DNA is TGTGCCAGCAGCCCAGGGGGTATCGGATTTCAGCCCCAGCATTTT. It yields the protein CASSPGGIGFQPQHF.

V usage is TRBV20-1 and J usage is TRBJ2-1; 9 nucleotides line up with TRBD1. The V segment lost 0 bases and the J segment 6 bases; nucleotides outside the gene matches: 6. The CDR3 totals 15 residues. In germline, CDR1 is DFQATT, CDR2 SNEGSKA (reference sequence). As DNA, the CDR3 is TGCAGTGCTAGAGATGGGGGACAGGGAACCAATGAGCAGTTCTTC. Amino acid sequence: CSARDGGQGTNEQFF.

The chain has TRBV18 and TRBJ2-1; 9 nucleotides align to TRBD1. The CDR3 length is 13 residues. With V trimmed by 8 bases and J by 9 bases, 8 bases remained unmatched. Germline loops: CDR1 KGHSH, CDR2 LQKENI. The CDR3 loop is CASTDRGIGEQFF. The CDR3 DNA follows: TGTGCCAGCACCGACAGGGGGATTGGTGAGCAGTTCTTC.

This clonotype was observed a few times. The V and J genes are TRBV12-3 or TRBV12-4 and TRBJ2-1; maybe TRBD2 (6 bases). The CDR3 spans 15 residues. V was shortened by 2 bases and J by 10 bases, with 18 bases between the two germline ends. The CDR3 here is CASSLMGLGFVEQFF. The CDR3 nucleotides read TGTGCCAGCAGTTTAATGGGACTGGGATTTGTGGAGCAGTTCTTC.

This clonotype was seen only a few times. The V gene is TRBV6-5, the J gene TRBJ2-3, with a possible D match to TRBD1 (5 bases). This CDR3 region has 11 residues. V lost 6 bases and J lost 6, with 7 bases in between. Germline V lookup: CDR1 MNHEY, CDR2 SVGAGI. The CDR3 nucleotides read TGTGCCAGCAGCAACAGGGATACGCAGTATTTT. Encoded protein: CASSNRDTQYF.

This sequence joins TRBV20-1 and TRBJ2-4; the match to TRBD2 covers 10 bases. The CDR3 has 13 amino acids. Germline trimming cut 3 bases from V and 7 bases from J; bases unmatched to any gene: 3. Germline-derived CDR1 and CDR2 are DFQATT and SNEGSKA (reference sequence). DNA of the CDR3: TGCAGTGCTAGCTCTAGCGGGGGCAACATTCAGTACTTC. Its protein product is CSASSSGGNIQYF.

This clonotype was seen only a few times. The rearrangement uses TRBV29-1 and TRBJ2-4, with 9 bases that match TRBD1. Gene TRBJ2-7 matches the end of the DNA better, so the J call may be wrong. Germline-derived CDR1 and CDR2 are SQVTM and ANQGSEA. CDR3 size: 13 residues. This chain's CDR3 is CSAKGDRVGEQYF. The CDR3 DNA follows: TGCAGCGCTAAGGGGGACAGGGTAGGCGAGCAGTACTTC.

The chain has TRBV7-9 and TRBJ2-2; unclear D gene. Trimming removed 5 bases at V and 0 bases at J, with 16 bases between. This CDR3 spans 17 amino acids. The V gene's germline CDR1 is SEHNR and CDR2 FQNEAQ (reference sequence). CDR3 residues: CASSRPTGAPNTGELFF. CDR3 bases: TGTGCCAGCAGCCGGCCTACGGGTGCCCCGAACACCGGGGAGCTGTTTTTT.

CDR3 in amino acids: CASSYSETGSYEQYF. CDR3 sequence (DNA): TGTGCCAGCAGTTACTCCGAGACGGGGTCCTACGAGCAGTACTTC. The gene calls are TRBV6-5 and TRBJ2-7, with D perhaps matching TRBD2 (5 bases). This CDR3 has 15 amino acids. The germline gives CDR1 MNHEY, CDR2 SVGAGI. Deletions cut 0 bases from V and 1 base from J, with 10 bases between.

The chain has TRBV4-1 and TRBJ2-4, with D possibly being TRBD2 (6 bases). Germline lookup yields CDR1 MGHRA and CDR2 YSYEKL. CDR3 length equals 19 residues. V lost 0 bases and J lost 1, with 19 bases in between. Written as DNA, the CDR3 is TGCGCCAGCAGCCAAGATAGGACTCGGGGGTCTGATGCCAAAAACATTCAGTACTTC. Its protein product is CASSQDRTRGSDAKNIQYF.

This clonotype was found a few times. This chain connects TRBV29-1 to TRBJ1-1, with unresolved D. CDR1 SQVTM and CDR2 ANQGSEA come from the germline V gene. The CDR3 loop spans 10 amino acids. The CDR3 coding sequence is TGCAGTGCGGAGGGCCCTGAAGCTTTCTTT. Amino acids: CSAEGPEAFF.

The chain recombines TRBV9 with TRBJ2-7; maybe TRBD1 (6 bases). The germline V and J ends were trimmed by 0 bases and 5 bases, with 15 bases remaining between them. Looked up from germline, CDR1 is SGDLS and CDR2 is YYNGEE. The CDR3 has 15 residues. The CDR3 region has the DNA TGTGCCAGCAGCGTAGAAGAGGGGGTAAGGGACGAGCAGTACTTC. This codes for CASSVEEGVRDEQYF.

The V call is TRBV6-2 or TRBV6-3, the J call TRBJ2-1; D is uncertain. CDR1 and CDR2 from the germline V gene are MNHEY and SVGEGT. V shed 5 bases and J shed 4 bases, with 6 bases lying between them. The CDR3 extends over 12 amino acids. The CDR3 here is CASSNTYNEQFF. The CDR3 DNA is TGTGCCAGCAGTAACACGTACAATGAGCAGTTCTTC.

There are a few counts of this clonotype. The rearrangement uses TRBV5-6 and TRBJ2-7; 9 positions match TRBD1. Germline loops: CDR1 SGHDT, CDR2 YYEEEE. V lost 3 bases, J lost 6 bases, and 4 bases stayed unmatched. This CDR3 is 13 amino acids long. The CDR3 here is CASSSTGGGEQYF. The DNA of the CDR3 is TGTGCCAGCAGCTCAACAGGGGGCGGCGAGCAGTACTTC.

The chain has TRBV9 and TRBJ2-3; the D gene is possibly TRBD2 (6 bases). The CDR3 spans 16 residues. In germline, CDR1 is SGDLS, CDR2 YYNGEE. Trimming removed 0 bases at V and 1 base at J, with 12 bases between. CDR3 sequence (DNA): TGTGCCAGCAGCGTAGATACGGGGGAGGGCACAGATACGCAGTATTTT. This codes for CASSVDTGEGTDTQYF.

This clonotype was recorded many times. The chain has TRBV20-1 and TRBJ2-7; D unclear. The V end lost 3 bases, the J end lost 3 bases, and 12 bases lay between the germline ends. The germline CDR1 and CDR2 sequences are DFQATT and SNEGSKA (reference sequence). CDR3 size: 13 residues. CDR3: CSASSPDSYEQYF. CDR3 bases: TGCAGTGCTAGCTCTCCAGATAGCTACGAGCAGTACTTC.

The V gene is TRBV29-1, the J gene TRBJ2-3; TRBD2 matches 14 bases. The CDR3 consists of 16 residues. V was pared by 5 bases and J by 4 bases, with 8 bases of the junction left unmatched. Germline-derived CDR1 and CDR2 are SQVTM and ANQGSEA. CDR3 nucleotide sequence: TGCAGCGTTACCCCGACTAGCGGGGGGGCAGCAGATACGCAGTATTTT. This sequence encodes CSVTPTSGGAADTQYF.

The chain has TRBV7-2 and TRBJ2-2; no reliable D call. Germline-derived CDR1 and CDR2 are SGHTA and FQGNSA. Trimming stripped 1 base from V and 5 bases from J, with 14 bases between. This CDR3 contains 16 residues. This CDR3 reads CASSLDSSLETGELFF. As DNA, the CDR3 is TGTGCCAGCAGCTTAGACTCTTCCTTAGAAACCGGGGAGCTGTTTTTT.

In its sample, this clonotype was seen a few times. The genes are TRBV28 and TRBJ2-1; D may match TRBD1 or TRBD2 (5 bases each). Trimming cost V 10 bases and J 7 bases, with 20 bases left between them. CDR3 length: 14 amino acids. Germline V gene lookup returns CDR1 MDHEN and CDR2 SYDVKM. CDR3 sequence (DNA): TGTGCCACAGCCGGGACCGCCCAAAGGAATGAGCAGTTCTTC. Translation gives CATAGTAQRNEQFF.

In this sample, this clonotype turned up a few times. V usage is TRBV29-1 and J usage is TRBJ1-1, with D uncertain. Per germline, CDR1 SQVTM and CDR2 ANQGSEA. The CDR3 has 14 amino acids. With 5 bases removed from V and 0 bases from J, the gap between germline ends came to 13 bases. The CDR3 reads CSVSRTGMNTEAFF. CDR3 coding DNA: TGCAGCGTTTCCCGGACCGGTATGAACACTGAAGCTTTCTTT. Full variable domain (outside the CDR3, taken from reference TRBV29-1 and TRBJ1-1): SAVISQKPSRDICQRGTSLTIQCQVDSQVTMMFWYRQQPGQSLTLIATANQGSEATYESGFVIDKFPISRPNLTFSTLTVSNMSPEDSSIYLCSVSRTGMNTEAFFGQGTRLTVV.

Only a few counts were recorded for this clonotype. This chain joins TRBV2 and TRBJ2-5; D unresolved. The CDR3 extends over 13 amino acids. Trimming removed 2 bases from V and 6 bases from J, with 10 bases in between. In germline, CDR1 is SNHLY, CDR2 FYNNEI. The CDR3 protein is CASSESPRQTQYF. The CDR3 DNA is TGTGCCAGCAGTGAAAGCCCCCGCCAGACCCAGTACTTC.

The rearrangement uses TRBV4-3 and TRBJ1-4, with D possibly matching TRBD1 (6 bases). Germline loops: CDR1 LGHNA, CDR2 YSLEER. The CDR3 is 14 amino acids. V lost 3 bases to trimming and J lost 2 bases, with 7 bases between them. The CDR3 protein is CASSHGQTNEKLFF. The CDR3 DNA follows: TGCGCCAGCAGCCACGGACAGACTAATGAAAAACTGTTTTTT.

The chain links TRBV6-5 to TRBJ2-4; tentative D call: TRBD1 (7 bases). Trimming removed 0 bases at V and 7 bases at J, with 13 bases between. Germline assignment: CDR1 MNHEY and CDR2 SVGAGI. The CDR3 runs to 15 residues. Written as DNA, the CDR3 is TGTGCCAGCAGTTACTCGCGGGCAGGGGGGAACATTCAGTACTTC. This sequence encodes CASSYSRAGGNIQYF.

Only a few counts were recorded for this clonotype. The chain joins TRBV5-5 to TRBJ2-6, with a tentative D call TRBD1 (6 bases). Germline loops: CDR1 SGHKS, CDR2 YYEKEE (reference sequence). Trimming cost V 0 bases and J 1 base, with 11 bases left between them. This CDR3 spans 17 amino acids. Here the CDR3 reads CASSLVQGNSGANVLTF. CDR3 in DNA: TGTGCCAGCAGCTTGGTACAGGGAAATTCTGGGGCCAACGTCCTGACTTTC.

This clonotype showed up just a few times. This chain connects TRBV7-2 to TRBJ1-2, with D perhaps TRBD1 (6 bases). The CDR3 has 16 amino acids. V lost 1 base and J lost 4, with 16 bases in between. Germline V gene data show CDR1 as SGHTA and CDR2 as FQGNSA. DNA of the CDR3: TGTGCCAGCAGCTTAGAGTCAGGGAGGGGGATCTATGGCTACACCTTC. Amino acid sequence: CASSLESGRGIYGYTF.

The gene calls are TRBV7-2 and TRBJ1-2, with TRBD1 matching over 10 bases. V was clipped by 0 bases and J by 7 bases; unmatched bases: 2. CDR1 is SGHTA, CDR2 FQGNSA, per germline. The CDR3 extends over 14 amino acids. CDR3 in amino acids: CASSLARTGGGYTF. DNA of the CDR3: TGTGCCAGCAGCTTAGCGCGGACAGGGGGTGGCTACACCTTC.

This clonotype was counted between two and nine times. The chain combines TRBV10-3 with TRBJ2-3; 9 nucleotides agree with TRBD1. The CDR3 runs to 19 residues. Germline V gives CDR1 ENHRY, CDR2 SYGVKD. The junction had 21 bases not matched to a gene; V was cut back by 6 bases and J by 5 bases. The CDR3 sequence is CAIREIGKSHTGGIDTQYF. CDR3 coding DNA: TGTGCCATCAGGGAGATCGGAAAGAGTCATACAGGGGGCATAGATACGCAGTATTTT.

This chain joins TRBV3-1 and TRBJ2-3, with TRBD2 matching 14 bases. The junction had 3 bases not matched to a gene; V was cut back by 3 bases and J by 7 bases. The CDR3 totals 15 residues. The germline gives CDR1 LGHDT, CDR2 YNNKEL (reference sequence). CDR3 sequence reads: CASSQGLAGVYTQYF. In DNA form, the CDR3 reads TGTGCCAGCAGCCAGGGACTAGCGGGGGTATATACGCAGTATTTT.

This clonotype was counted only a few times. This chain joins TRBV25-1 and TRBJ2-7; D may be TRBD1 (7 bases). Germline V CDR1 and CDR2: MGHDK, SYGVNS. Trimming removed 2 bases at V and 4 bases at J, with 12 bases between. The CDR3 length is 14 residues. The CDR3 protein is CASSEMGGQYEQYF. The CDR3 DNA reads TGTGCCAGCAGTGAAATGGGGGGACAGTACGAGCAGTACTTC.

The sample holds a few counts of this clonotype. V gene TRBV27 combines with J gene TRBJ1-2, with D unresolved. Germline values: CDR1 MNHEY, CDR2 SMNVEV (reference sequence). V was shortened by 7 bases and J by 0 bases, with 15 bases between the two germline ends. The CDR3 covers 15 residues. The CDR3 DNA reads as TGTGCCAGCAAGGCCAGGTTACCAGCTAACTATGGCTACACCTTC. It codes for CASKARLPANYGYTF.

The chain uses TRBV6-5 and TRBJ2-3, with TRBD2 as a possible D gene (5 bases). The CDR3 extends over 13 amino acids. The germline gives CDR1 MNHEY, CDR2 SVGAGI. V was shortened by 6 bases and J by 6 bases, with 13 bases between the two germline ends. Here the CDR3 reads CASSTPWRDTQYF. CDR3 bases: TGTGCCAGCAGCACCCCTTGGAGGGATACGCAGTATTTT.